This T cell receptor beta chain was obtained from a study of CD8 T cells in Susac syndrome. RNA, at roughly 0.5 to 1 ug, was reverse transcribed with random hexamers. MiXCR was run by TCRdb on the immunoSEQ multiplex PCR reads, yielding one entry per CDR3 protein. Found here are some 130,000 distinct CDR3 sequences, approximately 94% of them singletons; the top ten hold around 0.12%. Trimming left V 3 bases short and J 10 bases short, with 15 bases between. The germline V gene has CDR1 SQVTM and CDR2 ANQGSEA. The CDR3 extends over 12 amino acids. Material: CD4+ T cells from PBMCs. V and J are TRBV29-1 and TRBJ1-2; the D gene is possibly TRBD1 (5 bases). The receptor was derived from a human donor with multiple sclerosis. CDR3 region: CSVDRVTVLYTF. In nucleotides, the CDR3 is TGCAGCGTTGACAGGGTGACTGTTCTCTACACCTTC.